The 10 T cell receptor beta chains given below trace back to one sample, sequenced in a study of CD8+CD57+ T cells in acquired aplastic anemia. Using genomic DNA as the template, TCR beta VDJ and CDR3 profiling was carried out. TCRdb called the reads again in MiXCR, with one record for every CDR3 protein. The repertoire holds fewer than 200,000 distinct CDR3 sequences, with around 40% as singletons. Sequencing was carried out using sorted CD4+, CD8+, or CD8+CD57+ T cells (not recorded which) from PBMCs. These receptors were collected from a human donor in good health.

With respect to this clonotype: This may arise from a read error, as a much more abundant clone is one base away. The chain joins TRBV19 to TRBJ1-2, with a tentative D call TRBD1 (5 bases). CDR3 length: 13 amino acids. The germline V gene has CDR1 LNHDA and CDR2 SQIVND (reference sequence). The DNA for the CDR3 is TGTGCCAGTAGTATGGAGGGGCGCAATGGCCACACCTTC. The encoded protein is CASSMEGRNGHTF.

The chain is built from TRBV7-9 and TRBJ2-5; 9 bases line up with TRBD1. The CDR3 has 16 residues. J gave up 2 bases and V 2 bases, and 6 bases lay outside the gene matches. The germline V gene has CDR1 SEHNR and CDR2 FQNEAQ (reference sequence). CDR3 amino acids: CASSLRLDRGQETQYF. CDR3 nucleotides: TGTGCCAGCAGCTTAAGACTCGACAGGGGGCAAGAGACCCAGTACTTC.

This rearrangement joins TRBV10-1 to TRBJ2-7, with 7 bases identical to TRBD1. J gave up 7 bases and V 2 bases, and 8 bases lay outside the gene matches. Germline loops: CDR1 WNHNN, CDR2 SYGVQD (reference sequence). The CDR3 runs to 14 residues. The CDR3 DNA reads as TGCGCCAGCAGTGAGCCGACAGGGTGTAGGGAGCAGTACTTC. Its translation is CASSEPTGCREQYF.

The chain combines TRBV25-1 with TRBJ1-1; D possibly corresponds to TRBD1 (5 bases). V was clipped by 2 bases and J by 1 base, with 11 bases between them. This CDR3 is built from 15 residues. Germline CDR1 MGHDK, CDR2 SYGVNS. Written as DNA, the CDR3 is TGTGCCAGCAGTGAAGGTGGGGCAAAGAACACTGAAGCTTTCTTT. Amino acid sequence: CASSEGGAKNTEAFF.

The gene calls are TRBV10-3 and TRBJ1-2; D gene ambiguous. The CDR3 sequence is 13 residues long. Germline loops: CDR1 ENHRY, CDR2 SYGVKD. V was shortened by 4 bases and J by 4 bases, with 10 bases between the two germline ends. The CDR3, as DNA: TGTGCCATCAGTGCCCAGGAAGGCTATGGCTACACCTTC. Its protein is CAISAQEGYGYTF.

To note about this clonotype: A much larger clonotype is one base distant, so this may be a read error. V and J are TRBV20-1 and TRBJ1-1; the D is unclear. The CDR3 spans 14 residues. The germline V and J ends were trimmed by 4 bases and 1 base, with 13 bases remaining between them. Germline CDR1 is DFQATT and CDR2 is SNEGSKA (reference sequence). CDR3 sequence (DNA): TGCAGTGCTAATTCTGGCACCCGGAACACTGAAGCTTTCTTT. Its translation: CSANSGTRNTEAFF.

Comment on this clonotype: Because it lacks the conserved phenylalanine or tryptophan at the end, this CDR3 is likely a read error. This chain connects TRBV5-1 to TRBJ1-1; possibly TRBD1 for D (6 bases). This CDR3 is 17 amino acids long. From germline, CDR1 is SGHRS and CDR2 YFSETQ. Trimming removed 3 bases at V and 5 bases at J, with 23 bases between. Written as DNA, the CDR3 is TGCGCCAGCAGCTCGGGCGGGGGGCCGGGGGTAGGGACTGAAGCTTTCCTT. Its protein is CASSSGGGPGVGTEAFL.

As concerns this clonotype: At one of its ends the junction is not consistent with the germline gene, which may arise from a read error. V and J are TRBV11-2 and TRBJ2-1, with unresolved D. CDR1 is SGHAT, CDR2 FQNNGV, per germline. The CDR3 contains 17 residues. CDR3 nucleotides: TGTGCCAGCGGCCGCTTGACTGGACGTTCCTCTGACAATAAGCAGTTCTTC. Its translation is CASGRLTGRSSDNKQFF.

The chain has TRBV20-1 and TRBJ2-3, with 8 positions matching TRBD2. The CDR3 loop spans 16 amino acids. The junction had 12 bases not matched to a gene; V was cut back by 4 bases and J by 3 bases. Germline CDR1 DFQATT, CDR2 SNEGSKA (reference sequence). Here the CDR3 DNA reads TGCAGTGCTAAATCAGATACTAGCGGTGAGACAGATACGCAGTATTTT. It translates to CSAKSDTSGETDTQYF.

The chain employs TRBV4-1 and TRBJ2-7, with D perhaps matching TRBD1 (5 bases). The CDR3 is 12 amino acids. CDR1 is MGHRA and CDR2 is YSYEKL in the germline V gene. Trimming shortened V by 5 bases and J by 6 bases, and 11 bases separated the two germline ends. The DNA for the CDR3 is TGCGCCAGCAGCTCAAGGGGCAGCGAGCAGTACTTC. The encoded protein is CASSSRGSEQYF.